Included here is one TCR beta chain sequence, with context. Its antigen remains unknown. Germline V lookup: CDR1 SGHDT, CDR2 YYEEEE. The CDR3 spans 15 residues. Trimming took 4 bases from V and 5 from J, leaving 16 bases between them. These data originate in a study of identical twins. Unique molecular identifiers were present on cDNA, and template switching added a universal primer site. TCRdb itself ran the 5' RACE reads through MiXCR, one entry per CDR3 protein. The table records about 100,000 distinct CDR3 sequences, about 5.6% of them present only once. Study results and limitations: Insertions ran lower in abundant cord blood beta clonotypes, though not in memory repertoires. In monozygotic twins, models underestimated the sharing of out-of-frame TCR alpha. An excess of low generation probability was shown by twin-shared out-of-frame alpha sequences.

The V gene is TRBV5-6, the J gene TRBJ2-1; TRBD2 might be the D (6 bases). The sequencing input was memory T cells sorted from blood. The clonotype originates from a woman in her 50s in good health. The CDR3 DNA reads TGTGCCAGCAGCCCCGGGGGTGTGGGAAACAATGAGCAGTTCTTC. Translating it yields CASSPGGVGNNEQFF.